This record covers a single T cell receptor beta chain. Its matching antigen is unknown. These data are taken from a study of a mutant IDH1 vaccine in newly diagnosed glioma. Study-wide results and limits: With respect to changes in top peripheral T cell clonotypes, pseudoprogression seemed unrelated.

The protocol was immunoSEQ multiplex PCR, while the TCRdb copy is restricted to in-frame clones and leaves out a portion. Of 20,000 to 30,000 clones listed, around 85% are singletons. From germline, CDR1 is GTSNPN and CDR2 SVGIG (reference sequence). The V end was cut by 6 bases, the J end by 3 bases, with 21 bases between. The CDR3 consists of 15 residues. Time point indicated: week 5, during vaccination. Doses comprised 300 ug of mutant IDH1 20-mer peptide each, plus topical imiquimod. The material sequenced was PBMCs, taken from a glioma patient whose treatment included an IDH1 peptide vaccine. The TCR originated in a man between 35 and 55 years old with glioma. Some clones in this sample may be carry-over from other donors' samples. The V and J genes are TRBV30 and TRBJ2-7, with no clear D. CDR3 sequence: CACLPTGLDFYEQYF. CDR3 bases: TGTGCCTGTCTACCCACGGGCCTCGATTTCTACGAGCAGTACTTC.